Presented here are 10 T cell receptor beta chains from one specimen sequenced in a study of cytomegalovirus exposure and HLA in healthy donors. The PCR used 60 Vbeta and 13 Jbeta primers. Using immunoSEQ multiplex PCR, the repertoire was profiled, and TCRdb retains in-frame clones only, with some absent. Seen here are 130,000 or so clones, around 84% observed once, and the top ten hold 3%. The sample taken for sequencing was PBMCs. Source of these receptors: a young woman in good health and CMV-seropositive.

The chain links TRBV9 to TRBJ2-7; D is perhaps TRBD1 (5 bases). V was pared by 0 bases and J by 3 bases, with 10 bases between. Looked up from germline, CDR1 is SGDLS and CDR2 is YYNGEE. This CDR3 contains 14 residues. The CDR3, as DNA: TGTGCCAGCAGCGTAGGGGGCGCGATCTACGAGCAGTACTTC. This encodes CASSVGGAIYEQYF.

This chain links TRBV15 with TRBJ2-2, with 8 bases identical to TRBD2. Germline assignment: CDR1 LNHNV and CDR2 YYDKDF (reference sequence). Trimming removed 5 bases from V and 5 bases from J; junction bases left unmatched: 10. This CDR3 comprises 16 residues. The CDR3 region is CATSGPAGGRTGELFF. The CDR3 DNA reads as TGTGCCACCAGCGGCCCTGCGGGGGGCCGAACCGGGGAGCTGTTTTTT. Complete variable domain (other parts from reference TRBV15 and TRBJ2-2): DAMVIQNPRYQVTQFGKPVTLSCSQTLNHNVMYWYQQKSSQAPKLLFHYYDKDFNNEADTPDNFQSRRPNTSFCFLDIRSPGLGDTAMYLCATSGPAGGRTGELFFGEGSRLTVL.

The chain couples TRBV28 to TRBJ1-2, with 9 bases aligning to TRBD1. Unmatched junction bases numbered 6, after V lost 6 bases and J lost 4 bases. Germline CDR1 and CDR2: MDHEN and SYDVKM. The CDR3 length is 14 residues. The CDR3 nucleotides are TGTGCCAGCAGCCCCGGACAGGGGCCCTATGGCTACACCTTC. As protein: CASSPGQGPYGYTF.

The V and J genes are TRBV19 and TRBJ2-3; possibly TRBD2 for D (6 bases). Trimming removed 6 bases at V and 2 bases at J, with 18 bases between. Per the germline V gene, CDR1 is LNHDA and CDR2 is SQIVND (reference sequence). The CDR3 sequence is 16 residues long. The DNA of the CDR3 is TGTGCCAGTAGCTTGCTCGGCGGGGCCCCCACAGATACGCAGTATTTT. This encodes CASSLLGGAPTDTQYF.

This chain joins TRBV5-4 and TRBJ2-5, with D maybe TRBD2 (6 bases). The germline V gene encodes CDR1 SGHNT and CDR2 YYREEE (reference sequence). Deletions cut 0 bases from V and 2 bases from J, with 17 bases between. The CDR3 covers 17 residues. In DNA, the CDR3 is TGTGCCAGCAGCTTGGGTGGTTCGGGGGTCATACAAGAGACCCAGTACTTC. Residues: CASSLGGSGVIQETQYF.

This sequence joins TRBV7-9 and TRBJ1-5; 9 positions match TRBD1. This CDR3 spans 16 amino acids. Trimming removed 0 bases from V and 4 bases from J; junction bases left unmatched: 4. CDR1 is SEHNR and CDR2 is FQNEAQ in the germline V gene (reference sequence). CDR3 DNA: TGTGCCAGCAGCTTAGCTGGACAGGGGCGAAATCAGCCCCAGCATTTT. Translating it yields CASSLAGQGRNQPQHF.

The CDR3 reads CASKGQVNYGYTF. Here the CDR3 DNA reads TGTGCCAGCAAGGGACAGGTTAACTATGGCTACACCTTC. The rearrangement links TRBV2 to TRBJ1-2; TRBD1 agrees at 8 bases. Germline values: CDR1 SNHLY, CDR2 FYNNEI. Trimming at V came to 7 bases and at J to 1 base, leaving 2 bases not matched to a gene. The CDR3 extends over 13 amino acids.

This chain joins TRBV7-7 and TRBJ2-5; 10 nucleotides align to TRBD2. CDR1 is SSHAT, CDR2 FNYEAQ, per germline (reference sequence). Trimming at V came to 7 bases and at J to 5 bases, leaving 7 bases not matched to a gene. This CDR3 contains 14 residues. CDR3 bases: TGTGCCAGCAACAGCGGGGGGGCCGGGGAGACCCAGTACTTC. Translated: CASNSGGAGETQYF. The full variable domain, with the rest looked up from reference TRBV7-7 and TRBJ2-5, is GAGVSQSPRYKVTKRGQDVTLRCDPISSHATLYWYQQALGQGPEFLTYFNYEAQPDKSGLPSDRFSAERPEGSISTLTIQRTEQRDSAMYRCASNSGGAGETQYFGPGTRLLVL.

This chain uses TRBV6-1 with TRBJ1-5; 7 nucleotides line up with TRBD1. From germline, CDR1 is MNHNS and CDR2 SASEGT. The CDR3 has 15 amino acids. With V trimmed by 1 base and J by 4 bases, 4 bases remained unmatched. CDR3 sequence: CASSEVGTANQPQHF. The CDR3 nucleotides read TGTGCCAGCAGTGAAGTTGGGACAGCTAATCAGCCCCAGCATTTT.

The chain employs TRBV5-1 and TRBJ2-1; the D gene is possibly TRBD1 (6 bases). The V end lost 4 bases, the J end lost 7 bases, and 18 bases lay between the germline ends. The CDR3 has 15 amino acids. CDR1 is SGHRS, CDR2 YFSETQ, per germline. DNA of the CDR3: TGCGCCAGCAGCGACATTCAGGGGTCGGGTAATGAGCAGTTCTTC. This sequence encodes CASSDIQGSGNEQFF. Full variable domain (rest looked up from reference TRBV5-1 and TRBJ2-1): KAGVTQTPRYLIKTRGQQVTLSCSPISGHRSVSWYQQTPGQGLQFLFEYFSETQRNKGNFPGRFSGRQFSNSRSEMNVSTLELGDSALYLCASSDIQGSGNEQFFGPGTRLTVL.